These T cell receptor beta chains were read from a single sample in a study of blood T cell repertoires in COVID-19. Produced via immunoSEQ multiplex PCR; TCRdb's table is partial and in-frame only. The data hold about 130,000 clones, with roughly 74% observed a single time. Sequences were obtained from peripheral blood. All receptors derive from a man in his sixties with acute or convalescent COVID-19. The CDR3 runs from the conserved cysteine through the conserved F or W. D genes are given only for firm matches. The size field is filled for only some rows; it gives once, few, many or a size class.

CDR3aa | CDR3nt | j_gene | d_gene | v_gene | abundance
CASSSTLSTGYTF | TGTGCCAGCTCATCTACACTAAGTACGGGCTACACCTTC | TRBJ1-2 | . | TRBV18 | .
CSVLQGGYGYTF | TGCAGCGTCCTACAGGGTGGGTATGGCTACACCTTC | TRBJ1-2 | . | TRBV29-1 | once
CATSDPTGNYGYTF | TGTGCCACCAGTGACCCGACAGGGAACTATGGCTACACCTTC | TRBJ1-2 | TRBD1 | TRBV24-1 | .
CASSLGGFGSQPQHF | TGTGCCAGCAGTTTAGGAGGGTTTGGTTCCCAGCCCCAGCATTTT | TRBJ1-5 | . | TRBV27 | .
CATRPGDRAWDTQYF | TGTGCCACCCGACCCGGGGACAGGGCCTGGGATACGCAGTATTTT | TRBJ2-3 | TRBD1 | TRBV24-1 | .
CAWSDSTGGEEKLFF | TGTGCCTGGAGTGACTCCACAGGGGGGGAAGAAAAACTGTTTTTT | TRBJ1-4 | TRBD1 | TRBV30 | .
CASSVGERTNTEAFF | TGTGCCAGCAGCGTAGGTGAGCGGACGAACACTGAAGCTTTCTTT | TRBJ1-1 | . | TRBV9 | .
CASSLSGGGREAFF | TGTGCCAGCAGCTTAAGCGGGGGTGGTCGTGAAGCTTTCTTT | TRBJ1-1 | . | TRBV7-3 | .
CASSPKRANREAFF | TGTGCCAGCTCACCTAAGAGGGCGAACAGGGAGGCTTTCTTT | TRBJ1-1 | . | TRBV18 | .
CASGQPNSPLHF | TGTGCCAGCGGACAGCCTAATTCACCCCTCCACTTT | TRBJ1-6 | . | TRBV6-1 | .
CASSKQSVGNQPQHF | TGTGCCAGTAGTAAACAGTCCGTAGGAAATCAGCCCCAGCATTTT | TRBJ1-5 | . | TRBV19 | few
CASSVTGTGNYGYTF | TGTGCCAGCAGCGTCACCGGGACAGGGAACTATGGCTACACCTTC | TRBJ1-2 | TRBD1 | TRBV7-9 | once
CASQRSPTDTQYF | TGTGCCAGCCAGCGCTCCCCCACAGATACGCAGTATTTT | TRBJ2-3 | . | TRBV11-2 | .
CASSSRQGLADTQYF | TGTGCCAGCAGTTCCCGGCAGGGCCTAGCAGATACGCAGTATTTT | TRBJ2-3 | . | TRBV27 | .
CASKPRRNTGELFF | TGTGCCAGCAAACCTCGCAGGAACACCGGGGAGCTGTTTTTT | TRBJ2-2 | . | TRBV6-5 | .
CASIPGQGTQETQYF | TGTGCCAGCATACCGGGACAGGGGACCCAAGAGACCCAGTACTTC | TRBJ2-5 | TRBD1 | TRBV7-8 | once
CASSQGTAAGYTF | TGTGCCAGCAGCCAGGGGACGGCCGCTGGCTACACCTTC | TRBJ1-2 | . | TRBV7-9 | .
CASSLGQGGGEKLFF | TGTGCCAGCAGCTTAGGACAGGGCGGAGGAGAAAAACTGTTTTTT | TRBJ1-4 | TRBD1 | TRBV7-6 | .
CASSQNHRVTNEKLFF | TGTGCCAGCAGCCAGAACCACAGGGTGACTAATGAAAAACTGTTTTTT | TRBJ1-4 | . | TRBV14 | .
CASRTTGLGTIYF | TGTGCCAGCAGAACTACAGGTCTAGGCACCATATATTTT | TRBJ1-3 | . | TRBV2 | .
CASSTYRGYEQYF | TGTGCCAGCAGTACCTACAGGGGCTACGAGCAGTACTTC | TRBJ2-7 | TRBD1 | TRBV6-6 | .
CASSFPGSTDTQYF | TGTGCCAGCAGCTTCCCGGGGAGCACAGATACGCAGTATTTT | TRBJ2-3 | . | TRBV7-9 | .
CASRTLSSGEQFF | TGTGCCAGCAGAACCCTCTCCTCCGGTGAGCAGTTCTTC | TRBJ2-1 | . | TRBV7-9 | .
CASRTGDNNQPQHF | TGTGCCAGCAGGACAGGTGATAACAATCAGCCCCAGCATTTT | TRBJ1-5 | . | TRBV6-5 | once
CASSTGTRTYEQYF | TGCGCCAGCAGCACAGGGACACGGACCTACGAGCAGTACTTC | TRBJ2-7 | . | TRBV5-1 | .
CASSGTPRTYNEQFF | TGTGCCAGCAGCGGGACTCCCCGCACCTACAATGAGCAGTTCTTC | TRBJ2-1 | . | TRBV7-8 | .
CAWRRGTGDQPQHF | TGTGCCTGGAGAAGGGGGACAGGTGATCAGCCCCAGCATTTT | TRBJ1-5 | TRBD1 | TRBV30 | .
CASSRDRGLGTEAFF | TGTGCCAGCAGTAGGGACAGGGGGCTGGGCACTGAAGCTTTCTTT | TRBJ1-1 | TRBD1 | TRBV2 | .
CASSEVGLRTDTQYF | TGTGCCAGCAGTGAAGTGGGGCTTCGCACAGATACGCAGTATTTT | TRBJ2-3 | . | TRBV6-1 | few
CASSQDRVLSAYEQYF | TGTGCCAGCAGCCAGGACAGGGTATTGAGTGCCTACGAGCAGTACTTC | TRBJ2-7 | TRBD1 | TRBV11-2 | .
CASSISRGSYEQYF | TGTGCCAGCAGTATCTCCCGGGGTAGCTACGAGCAGTACTTC | TRBJ2-7 | . | TRBV28 | .
CATAGGPGETQYF | TGTGCCACCGCCGGGGGACCCGGAGAGACCCAGTACTTC | TRBJ2-5 | . | TRBV19 | .
CASSEEDRVLGGTQYF | TGTGCCAGCAGCGAGGAGGACAGGGTTTTAGGAGGGACCCAGTACTTC | TRBJ2-5 | TRBD1 | TRBV7-9 | .